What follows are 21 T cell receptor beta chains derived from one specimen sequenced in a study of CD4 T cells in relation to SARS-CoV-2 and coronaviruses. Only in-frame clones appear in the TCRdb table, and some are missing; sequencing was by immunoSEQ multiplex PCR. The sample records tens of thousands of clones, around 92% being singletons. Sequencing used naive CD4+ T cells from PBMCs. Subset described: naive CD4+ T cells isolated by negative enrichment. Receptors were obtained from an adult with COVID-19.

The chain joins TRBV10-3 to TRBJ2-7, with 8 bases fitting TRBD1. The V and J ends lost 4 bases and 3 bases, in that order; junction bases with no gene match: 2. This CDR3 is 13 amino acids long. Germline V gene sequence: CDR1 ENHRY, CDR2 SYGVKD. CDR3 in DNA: TGTGCCATCAGTGGACAGGGGAGCTACGAGCAGTACTTC. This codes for CAISGQGSYEQYF.

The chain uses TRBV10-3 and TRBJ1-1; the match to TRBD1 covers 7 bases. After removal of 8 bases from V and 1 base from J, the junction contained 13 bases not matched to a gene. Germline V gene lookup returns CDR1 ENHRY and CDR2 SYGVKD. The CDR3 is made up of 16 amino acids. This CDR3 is CAIASPGQTGNTEAFF. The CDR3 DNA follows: TGTGCCATCGCGTCCCCGGGACAGACGGGGAACACTGAAGCTTTCTTT.

For the CDR3, the DNA is TGCGCCAGCAGCGTACTGACAGGGGCCACTACCGGGGAGCTGTTTTTT. Amino acids: CASSVLTGATTGELFF. V and J are TRBV5-1 and TRBJ2-2, with 8 bases fitting TRBD1. V was clipped by 4 bases and J by 5 bases; unmatched bases: 10. This CDR3 comprises 16 residues. Germline CDR1 is SGHRS and CDR2 is YFSETQ.

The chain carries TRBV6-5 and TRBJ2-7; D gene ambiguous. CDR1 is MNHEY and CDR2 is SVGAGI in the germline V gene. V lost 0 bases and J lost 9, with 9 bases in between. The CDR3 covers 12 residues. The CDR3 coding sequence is TGTGCCAGCAGTTACTCGACCAACGCGCAGTACTTC. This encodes CASSYSTNAQYF.

CDR3 region: CASSTGTVLGYTF. For the CDR3, the DNA is TGTGCCAGCAGCACCGGGACGGTCCTTGGCTACACCTTC. The chain has TRBV2 and TRBJ1-2, with D possibly matching TRBD1 (5 bases). The ends were cut back, 6 bases at V and 7 bases at J, with 15 bases in the middle. Per germline, CDR1 SNHLY and CDR2 FYNNEI. The CDR3 length is 13 residues.

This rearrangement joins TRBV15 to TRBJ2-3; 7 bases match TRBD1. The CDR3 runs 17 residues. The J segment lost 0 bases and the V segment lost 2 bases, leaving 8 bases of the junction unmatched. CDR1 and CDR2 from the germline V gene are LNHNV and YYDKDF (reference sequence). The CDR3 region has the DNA TGTGCCACCAGCAGACAAAGGACAGGACTCAGCACAGATACGCAGTATTTT. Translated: CATSRQRTGLSTDTQYF.

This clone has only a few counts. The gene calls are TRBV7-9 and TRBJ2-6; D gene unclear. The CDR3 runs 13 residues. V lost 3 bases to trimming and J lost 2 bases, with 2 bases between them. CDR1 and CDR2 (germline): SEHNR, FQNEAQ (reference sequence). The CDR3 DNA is TGTGCCAGCAGCTTGACTGGGGCCAACGTCCTGACTTTC. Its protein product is CASSLTGANVLTF.

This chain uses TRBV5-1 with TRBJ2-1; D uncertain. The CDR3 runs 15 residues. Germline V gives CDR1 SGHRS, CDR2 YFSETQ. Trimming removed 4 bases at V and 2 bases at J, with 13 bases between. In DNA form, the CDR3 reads TGCGCCAGCAGCGCTACTACGTCGCCCTACAATGAGCAGTTCTTC. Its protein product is CASSATTSPYNEQFF.

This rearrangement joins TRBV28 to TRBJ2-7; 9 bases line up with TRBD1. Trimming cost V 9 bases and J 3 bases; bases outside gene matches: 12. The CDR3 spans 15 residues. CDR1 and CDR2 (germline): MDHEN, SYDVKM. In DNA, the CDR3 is TGTGCCAGTGTTACGGGACAGGGCGTTTACTACGAGCAGTACTTC. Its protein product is CASVTGQGVYYEQYF.

CDR3: CASSRGPGANVLTF. CDR3 DNA: TGTGCCAGCAGTCGGGGGCCCGGGGCCAACGTCCTGACTTTC. The chain links TRBV11-1 to TRBJ2-6; D tentatively fits TRBD1 or TRBD2 (6 bases each). The length of the CDR3 is 14 residues. Germline-derived CDR1 and CDR2 are SGHAT and FQDESV (reference sequence). Deletions cut 6 bases from V and 4 bases from J, with 10 bases between.

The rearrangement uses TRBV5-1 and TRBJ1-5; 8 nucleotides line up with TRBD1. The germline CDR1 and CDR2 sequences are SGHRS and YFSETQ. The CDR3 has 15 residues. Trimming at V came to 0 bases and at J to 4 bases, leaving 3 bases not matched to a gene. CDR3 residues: CASSLDGQGNQPQHF. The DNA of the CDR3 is TGCGCCAGCAGCTTGGATGGACAGGGTAATCAGCCCCAGCATTTT.

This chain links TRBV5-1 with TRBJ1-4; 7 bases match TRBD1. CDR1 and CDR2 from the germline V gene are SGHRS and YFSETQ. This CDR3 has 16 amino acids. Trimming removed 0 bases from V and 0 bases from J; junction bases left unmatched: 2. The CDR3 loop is CASSLGDRATNEKLFF. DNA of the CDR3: TGCGCCAGCAGCTTGGGGGACAGAGCAACTAATGAAAAACTGTTTTTT.

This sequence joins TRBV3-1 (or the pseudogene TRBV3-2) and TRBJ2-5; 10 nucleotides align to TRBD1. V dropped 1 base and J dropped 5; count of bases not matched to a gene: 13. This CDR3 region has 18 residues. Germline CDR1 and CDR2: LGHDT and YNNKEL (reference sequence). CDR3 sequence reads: CASSQVPSLGQGRETQYF. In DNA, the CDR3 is TGTGCCAGCAGCCAAGTACCCAGCCTGGGACAGGGGAGGGAGACCCAGTACTTC.

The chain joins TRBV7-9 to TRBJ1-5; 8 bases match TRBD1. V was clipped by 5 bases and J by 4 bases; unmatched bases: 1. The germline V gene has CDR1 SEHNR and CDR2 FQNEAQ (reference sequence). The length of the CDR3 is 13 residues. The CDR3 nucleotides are TGTGCCAGCAGCGGGGACAGGAATCAGCCCCAGCATTTT. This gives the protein CASSGDRNQPQHF.

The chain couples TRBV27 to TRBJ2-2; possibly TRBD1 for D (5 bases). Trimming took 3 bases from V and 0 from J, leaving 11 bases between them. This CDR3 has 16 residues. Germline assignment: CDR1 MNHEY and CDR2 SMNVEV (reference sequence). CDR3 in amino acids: CASSLFGQANTGELFF. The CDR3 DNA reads TGTGCCAGCAGTTTGTTTGGACAAGCGAACACCGGGGAGCTGTTTTTT.

In nucleotides, the CDR3 is TGTGCCAGCAGCCGCCTAGCGGACTCCTACAATGAGCAGTTCTTC. Translation gives CASSRLADSYNEQFF. V and J are TRBV7-2 and TRBJ2-1; TRBD2 aligns across 7 bases. The CDR3 runs 15 residues. CDR1 and CDR2 (germline): SGHTA, FQGNSA. V gave up 5 bases and J gave up 0 bases; unmatched junction bases: 4.

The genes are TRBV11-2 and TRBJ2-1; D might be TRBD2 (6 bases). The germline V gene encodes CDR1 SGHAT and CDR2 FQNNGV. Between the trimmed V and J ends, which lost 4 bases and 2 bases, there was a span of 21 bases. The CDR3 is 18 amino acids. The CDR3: CASSYRGSGAWTYNEQFF. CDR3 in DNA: TGTGCCAGCAGCTACCGGGGTAGCGGAGCGTGGACCTACAATGAGCAGTTCTTC.

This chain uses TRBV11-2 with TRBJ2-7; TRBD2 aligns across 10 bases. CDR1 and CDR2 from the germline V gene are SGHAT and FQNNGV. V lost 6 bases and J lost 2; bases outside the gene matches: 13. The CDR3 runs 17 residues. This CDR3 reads CASSRTTLAGETYEQYF. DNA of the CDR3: TGTGCCAGCAGTAGGACTACCCTAGCGGGAGAGACCTACGAGCAGTACTTC. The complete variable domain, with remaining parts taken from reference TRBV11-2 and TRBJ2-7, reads EAGVAQSPRYKIIEKRQSVAFWCNPISGHATLYWYQQILGQGPKLLIQFQNNGVVDDSQLPKDRFSAERLKGVDSTLKIQPAKLEDSAVYLCASSRTTLAGETYEQYFGPGTRLTVT.

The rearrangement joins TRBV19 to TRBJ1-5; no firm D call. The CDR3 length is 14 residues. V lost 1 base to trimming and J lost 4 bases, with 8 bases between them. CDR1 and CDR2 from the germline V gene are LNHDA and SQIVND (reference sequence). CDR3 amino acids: CASSIVRENQPQHF. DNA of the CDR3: TGTGCCAGTAGTATAGTAAGGGAAAATCAGCCCCAGCATTTT.

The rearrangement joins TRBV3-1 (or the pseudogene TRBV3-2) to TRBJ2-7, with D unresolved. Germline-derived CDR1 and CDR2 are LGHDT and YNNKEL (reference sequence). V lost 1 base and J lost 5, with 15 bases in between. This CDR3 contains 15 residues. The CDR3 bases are TGTGCCAGCAGCCAAGGTTGGGTTCCTGGGGACGAGCAGTACTTC. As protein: CASSQGWVPGDEQYF.

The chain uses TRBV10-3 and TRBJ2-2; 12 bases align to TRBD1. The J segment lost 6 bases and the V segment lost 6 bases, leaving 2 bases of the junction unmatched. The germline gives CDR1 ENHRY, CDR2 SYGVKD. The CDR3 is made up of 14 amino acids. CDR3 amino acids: CAIRGQGAPGELFF. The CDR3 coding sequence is TGTGCCATCAGGGGACAGGGGGCTCCCGGGGAGCTGTTTTTT.